The clone carrying this TCR beta chain occurred once. Its cognate antigen is unknown. The sample originates from a study of cytomegalovirus exposure and HLA in healthy donors. Notes on the study in general: A link between a missense DCLRE1C variant and TCR beta V- and J-gene trimming emerged from a later analysis.

Primers included in the PCR were 60 Vbeta and 13 Jbeta primers. Profiled with immunoSEQ multiplex PCR; TCRdb holds only in-frame clones, not every one. This table has 90,000 to 150,000 clones, approximately 80% appearing once. Trimming took off 4 bases at V and 0 bases at J, with 10 bases between the two ends. The germline V gene encodes CDR1 MDHEN and CDR2 SYDVKM. The CDR3 runs to 15 residues. The V gene is TRBV28, the J gene TRBJ2-4, with a tentative D call TRBD2 (6 bases). Sequenced material: PBMCs. This sequence was found in a human donor in good health. CDR3 amino acids: CASSSGGLAKNIQYF. The CDR3 nucleotides read TGTGCCAGCAGTTCCGGGGGACTAGCCAAAAACATTCAGTACTTC.